This passage covers 24 T cell receptor beta chains from one sample sequenced in a study of human T cells and chemical hapten exposure. TCRdb reanalysed the RACE reads using MiXCR and keeps one entry per CDR3 protein. The data show roughly 80,000 distinct CDR3 sequences, 8.5% to 10% seen once. Time point given: healthy volunteer bleed at 6 weeks. It was from unfractionated whole blood that total RNA was extracted. The sequenced sample was whole blood. The source of these receptors is a female donor in good health. Some clones in this sample may be carry-over from other donors' samples.

This clonotype was counted at least ten times. The chain joins TRBV29-1 to TRBJ1-2, with D perhaps matching TRBD1 (5 bases). The germline V and J ends were trimmed by 7 bases and 3 bases, with 9 bases remaining between them. The length of the CDR3 is 11 residues. Germline values: CDR1 SQVTM, CDR2 ANQGSEA. CDR3 protein: CSAGQDYGYTF. In DNA, the CDR3 is TGCAGCGCTGGACAAGACTATGGCTACACCTTC.

This chain joins TRBV11-2 and TRBJ2-3; D is perhaps TRBD1 (5 bases). CDR1 and CDR2 (germline): SGHAT, FQNNGV. The CDR3 sequence is 17 residues long. Trimming stripped 5 bases from V and 2 bases from J, with 20 bases between. The CDR3 reads CASSPERTLHYTDTQYF. The CDR3, as DNA: TGTGCCAGCAGCCCTGAGAGGACACTACATTACACAGATACGCAGTATTTT.

This clonotype was counted only a few times. This chain links TRBV7-8 with TRBJ1-6; perhaps TRBD1 as D (5 bases). V gave up 5 bases and J gave up 8 bases, with 25 bases separating them. CDR3 length: 18 amino acids. Germline values: CDR1 SGHVS, CDR2 FQNEAQ. This chain's CDR3 is CASSAGGREAPPYSPLHF. In DNA, the CDR3 is TGTGCCAGCAGCGCAGGAGGCAGGGAGGCGCCTCCGTATTCACCCCTCCACTTT.

The table lists this clonotype with many counts. V gene TRBV12-3 or TRBV12-4 combines with J gene TRBJ2-3; D unresolved. The CDR3 consists of 12 residues. V gave up 7 bases and J gave up 6 bases, with 11 bases separating them. CDR3 region: CASTVLGDTQYF. Here the CDR3 DNA reads TGTGCCAGCACGGTCCTCGGGGATACGCAGTATTTT.

This clonotype was seen ten or more times. The chain has TRBV10-3 and TRBJ1-2; tentatively, D is TRBD1 (5 bases). The germline V gene has CDR1 ENHRY and CDR2 SYGVKD. The germline V and J ends were trimmed by 2 bases and 6 bases, with 25 bases remaining between them. The CDR3 has 18 residues. The CDR3 sequence is CAISEPWDEALRVDGYTF. In DNA, the CDR3 is TGTGCCATCAGTGAGCCTTGGGACGAAGCGTTGAGAGTCGATGGCTACACCTTC.

This clonotype has a handful of counts. The genes are TRBV11-2 and TRBJ2-5; 11 nucleotides align to TRBD1. Germline V gives CDR1 SGHAT, CDR2 FQNNGV. The CDR3 has 15 residues. V dropped 3 bases and J dropped 3; count of bases not matched to a gene: 3. CDR3 amino acids: CASSFRTGGKETQYF. The CDR3 DNA reads TGTGCCAGCAGCTTCAGGACAGGGGGCAAAGAGACCCAGTACTTC.

A few counts support this clonotype. The chain carries TRBV20-1 and TRBJ1-6; 7 bases match TRBD1. The CDR3 spans 15 residues. With 3 bases clipped from V and 10 bases from J, the junction kept 12 bases outside the gene matches. CDR1 and CDR2 from the germline V gene are DFQATT and SNEGSKA (reference sequence). The CDR3 sequence is CSARDRTSPYSPLHF. CDR3 in DNA: TGCAGTGCTAGGGACAGGACGAGCCCGTACTCACCCCTCCACTTT.

There are a few counts of this clonotype. The rearrangement links TRBV11-2 to TRBJ2-5; tentatively, D is TRBD2 (7 bases). The V gene's germline CDR1 is SGHAT and CDR2 FQNNGV. The CDR3 runs 17 residues. V lost 0 bases to trimming and J lost 4 bases, with 18 bases between them. CDR3 region: CASSLDAGGARPETQYF. In nucleotides, the CDR3 is TGTGCCAGCAGCTTAGACGCTGGGGGGGCCCGCCCAGAGACCCAGTACTTC.

V usage is TRBV11-1 and J usage is TRBJ2-3; D uncertain. The CDR3 loop spans 14 amino acids. The V end was cut by 2 bases, the J end by 0 bases, with 6 bases between. CDR1 and CDR2 from the germline V gene are SGHAT and FQDESV (reference sequence). The DNA of the CDR3 is TGTGCCAGCAGCTTAACGGCTAGCACAGATACGCAGTATTTT. Amino acids: CASSLTASTDTQYF.

This clonotype came up a few times. The chain couples TRBV7-7 to TRBJ2-3; 12 positions agree with TRBD2. The J segment lost 6 bases and the V segment lost 5 bases, leaving 6 bases of the junction unmatched. This CDR3 has 15 residues. Germline-derived CDR1 and CDR2 are SSHAT and FNYEAQ (reference sequence). The CDR3 region is CASSTGLAGRDTQYF. CDR3 nucleotide sequence: TGTGCCAGCAGCACCGGACTAGCGGGGCGGGATACGCAGTATTTT.

The chain recombines TRBV20-1 with TRBJ1-2; D unresolved. Germline loops: CDR1 DFQATT, CDR2 SNEGSKA (reference sequence). The CDR3 runs 13 residues. V was cut by 6 bases and J by 2 bases, with 13 bases left in between. CDR3 sequence: CSATRASNYGYTF. The CDR3 DNA is TGCAGTGCGACGCGGGCGTCGAACTATGGCTACACCTTC.

In this sample, this clonotype turned up a few times. The CDR3 bases are TGCAGTGCTATCGTCTCCGGGGCCGCCCGGGGGCAGTATTTT. Translation: CSAIVSGAARGQYF. The chain couples TRBV20-1 to TRBJ2-3, with D perhaps being TRBD1 or TRBD2 (5 bases each). CDR1 and CDR2 from the germline V gene are DFQATT and SNEGSKA (reference sequence). The V end was cut by 4 bases, the J end by 11 bases, with 22 bases between. CDR3 length equals 14 residues.

CDR3: CASMVGTSISDTQYF. The CDR3 DNA follows: TGTGCCAGCATGGTTGGGACTAGTATTTCAGATACGCAGTATTTT. The chain links TRBV13 to TRBJ2-3; 8 nucleotides align to TRBD2. CDR3 length: 15 residues. Germline V gene lookup returns CDR1 PRHDT and CDR2 FYEKMQ (reference sequence). Losses at the gene ends were 7 bases for V and 4 bases for J; bases not matched to a gene: 10.

There are a few counts of this clonotype. The chain joins TRBV4-1 to TRBJ2-3; no clear D gene. The germline CDR1 and CDR2 sequences are MGHRA and YSYEKL. With 4 bases removed from V and 1 base from J, the gap between germline ends came to 6 bases. The CDR3 totals 13 residues. CDR3 sequence: CASSLKGTDTQYF. The CDR3 bases are TGCGCCAGCAGCCTTAAGGGCACAGATACGCAGTATTTT.

This clonotype was counted ten times or more. The genes are TRBV2 and TRBJ1-4; D gene unclear. CDR1 is SNHLY and CDR2 is FYNNEI in the germline V gene. The ends were cut back, 3 bases at V and 8 bases at J, with 10 bases in the middle. This CDR3 contains 13 residues. Here the CDR3 reads CASSDRMGEKLFF. In DNA, the CDR3 is TGTGCCAGCAGTGACAGGATGGGGGAAAAACTGTTTTTT. The variable domain in full, with the rest retrieved from reference TRBV2 and TRBJ1-4, is EPEVTQTPSHQVTQMGQEVILRCVPISNHLYFYWYRQILGQKVEFLVSFYNNEISEKSEIFDDQFSVERPDGSNFTLKIRSTKLEDSAMYFCASSDRMGEKLFFGSGTQLSVL.

The sample holds many counts of this clonotype. Here the CDR3 reads CASSLSNEKLFF. For the CDR3, the DNA is TGCGCCAGCAGCTTATCGAATGAAAAACTGTTTTTT. The rearrangement links TRBV5-1 to TRBJ1-4; D gene ambiguous. V gave up 2 bases and J gave up 5 bases, with 4 bases separating them. The CDR3 has 12 amino acids. The germline V gene encodes CDR1 SGHRS and CDR2 YFSETQ.

This clonotype has just a few counts. The chain is built from TRBV2 and TRBJ1-1; 7 nucleotides match TRBD1. CDR1 and CDR2 (germline): SNHLY, FYNNEI. The CDR3 runs to 15 residues. Losses at the gene ends were 7 bases for V and 2 bases for J; bases not matched to a gene: 10. The CDR3 nucleotides are TGTGCCAGCACCCTGAGGACAGGAGCAAACACTGAAGCTTTCTTT. Protein product: CASTLRTGANTEAFF.

This clonotype has a handful of counts. CDR3 bases: TGTGCCAGCAGCCCTTTTTACAGGTCACCGAACACCGGGGAGCTGTTTTTT. Translated, it gives CASSPFYRSPNTGELFF. The gene calls are TRBV11-2 and TRBJ2-2, with D perhaps matching TRBD1 (5 bases). The CDR3 contains 17 residues. Germline CDR1 is SGHAT and CDR2 is FQNNGV. Trimming cost V 5 bases and J 0 bases, with 16 bases left between them. The full variable domain, its missing parts supplied by reference TRBV11-2 and TRBJ2-2, is EAGVAQSPRYKIIEKRQSVAFWCNPISGHATLYWYQQILGQGPKLLIQFQNNGVVDDSQLPKDRFSAERLKGVDSTLKIQPAKLEDSAVYLCASSPFYRSPNTGELFFGEGSRLTVL.

This clonotype was detected ten times or more. This chain joins TRBV24-1 and TRBJ2-2; D is undetermined. Germline V gene lookup returns CDR1 KGHDR and CDR2 SFDVKD. Trimming shortened V by 3 bases and J by 7 bases, and 5 bases separated the two germline ends. This CDR3 comprises 12 residues. The CDR3 DNA follows: TGTGCCACCAGTGATGAGGTCGGGGAGCTGTTTTTT. Translated: CATSDEVGELFF.

Ten or more counts support this clonotype. The chain employs TRBV6-2 or TRBV6-3 and TRBJ1-1, with a tentative D call TRBD1 (6 bases). From germline, CDR1 is MNHEY and CDR2 SVGEGT. CDR3 length: 15 residues. Trimming pared 5 bases from V and 1 base from J, leaving 14 bases between. DNA of the CDR3: TGTGCCAGCAGTATTATACAGGGCGCGAACACTGAAGCTTTCTTT. It specifies CASSIIQGANTEAFF.

This clonotype appeared many times. The chain is built from TRBV3-1 and TRBJ2-3; D call uncertain. With 0 bases removed from V and 0 bases from J, the gap between germline ends came to 7 bases. The CDR3 has 15 amino acids. In germline, CDR1 is LGHDT, CDR2 YNNKEL (reference sequence). This chain's CDR3 is CASSQDMPSTDTQYF. CDR3 sequence (DNA): TGTGCCAGCAGCCAAGATATGCCGAGCACAGATACGCAGTATTTT.

Only a few counts were recorded for this clonotype. The chain recombines TRBV29-1 with TRBJ2-3; D unresolved. CDR1 and CDR2 from the germline V gene are SQVTM and ANQGSEA. V lost 4 bases and J lost 2, with 13 bases in between. The CDR3 covers 14 residues. This CDR3 reads CSVGTSILTDTQYF. As DNA, the CDR3 is TGCAGCGTTGGTACATCCATACTCACAGATACGCAGTATTTT.

This clonotype was detected ten times or more. The rearrangement links TRBV28 to TRBJ2-6; D is ambiguous. This CDR3 region has 14 residues. Germline V gives CDR1 MDHEN, CDR2 SYDVKM. Trimming took 4 bases from V and 2 from J, leaving 6 bases between them. CDR3 nucleotides: TGTGCCAGCAGTTCCCACACTGGGGCCAACGTCCTGACTTTC. Translating it yields CASSSHTGANVLTF.

This clonotype was seen at least ten times. V usage is TRBV5-1 and J usage is TRBJ1-6; 9 nucleotides align to TRBD1. This CDR3 is built from 17 residues. The V and J ends lost 5 bases and 7 bases, in that order; junction bases with no gene match: 13. In germline, CDR1 is SGHRS, CDR2 YFSETQ. CDR3 DNA sequence: TGCGCCAGCAGTTCTAGACAGGGGGTGACGACAAATTCACCCCTCCACTTT. It translates to CASSSRQGVTTNSPLHF.